This T cell receptor (beta chain) was profiled in a study of beta chain features in type 1 diabetes. The wider study: Patients and healthy donors were similar in age, gender and cell yields. Findings and caveats of the study: The naive, central memory and Treg TCRB repertoires looked more alike in patients than they did in healthy donors. The study left unresolved whether HLA type influences TCRB rearrangement. Shorter TCRB CDR3s, moderately but significantly so, were found in Type 1 diabetes patients in all four CD4+ subsets.

Reverse transcribing all isolated RNA meant expressed TCRB transcripts were sequenced. Assay: immunoSEQ multiplex PCR; the TCRdb copy retains only in-frame clones and omits some. The table records under 950,000 clones, roughly a sixth of them present only once. This clone was found a few times. Its antigen is as yet unknown. V lost 5 bases to trimming and J lost 4 bases, with 15 bases between them. Per germline, CDR1 SEHNR and CDR2 FQNEAQ (reference sequence). This CDR3 spans 15 amino acids. The TCR was taken from a woman aged 18-29 years in good health. The chain combines TRBV7-9 with TRBJ2-1, with D maybe TRBD1 (6 bases). The sequenced sample consisted of naive CD4+ T cells from blood. CDR3 DNA sequence: TGTGCCAGCAGCCAGGCCAGGGGTTTATACAATGAGCAGTTCTTC. It specifies CASSQARGLYNEQFF.